The 8 T cell receptor beta chains in this list originate from one sample, sequenced in a study of cytomegalovirus exposure and HLA in healthy donors. TCRdb's copy holds only in-frame clones and misses some; the assay was immunoSEQ multiplex PCR. Among more than 150,000 clones listed, around 82% were seen once. Sequencing was carried out using PBMCs. These receptors all stem from a woman under 30 in good health and CMV-seropositive.

The V call is TRBV5-6, the J call TRBJ2-1, with a possible D match to TRBD1 (5 bases). CDR3 length equals 15 residues. V lost 6 bases and J lost 2, with 15 bases in between. Germline CDR1 is SGHDT and CDR2 is YYEEEE. The CDR3 region has the DNA TGTGCCAGCATTTCAGGGTTTATCGCCTACAATGAGCAGTTCTTC. Its protein product is CASISGFIAYNEQFF.

The J gene is TRBJ1-2, the V gene TRBV18, with D perhaps TRBD1 (5 bases). The CDR3 runs 17 residues. Germline values: CDR1 KGHSH, CDR2 LQKENI. V lost 3 bases and J 4 bases, leaving 21 bases between the germline ends. The CDR3 DNA reads TGTGCCAGCTCACCCGCGGCCGTCGGCCAGGGTGCCTATGGCTACACCTTC. Amino acid sequence: CASSPAAVGQGAYGYTF.

The J gene is TRBJ2-5, the V gene TRBV10-1; 9 nucleotides match TRBD1. The CDR3 runs 14 residues. Germline assignment: CDR1 WNHNN and CDR2 SYGVQD (reference sequence). Trimming at V came to 9 bases and at J to 13 bases, leaving 18 bases not matched to a gene. In DNA, the CDR3 is TGCGCCAGGACCCAAGAAGTCACAGGGGGCTTATGGTACTTC. This gives the protein CARTQEVTGGLWYF.

The V gene is TRBV7-2, the J gene TRBJ2-1; 7 bases are a match to TRBD2. The CDR3 covers 13 residues. The ends lost 5 bases at V and 8 bases at J; junction bases unmatched: 6. Germline values: CDR1 SGHTA, CDR2 FQGNSA. The CDR3 sequence is CASSQGEGDEQFF. CDR3 nucleotide sequence: TGTGCCAGCAGCCAAGGGGAGGGCGATGAGCAGTTCTTC.

The chain is built from TRBV10-3 and TRBJ1-1; 8 bases are a match to TRBD1. Losses at the gene ends were 5 bases for V and 0 bases for J; bases not matched to a gene: 8. The CDR3 length is 16 residues. In germline, CDR1 is ENHRY, CDR2 SYGVKD. CDR3 sequence reads: CAISFGQGGMNTEAFF. The CDR3 DNA reads TGTGCCATCAGTTTCGGACAGGGAGGAATGAACACTGAAGCTTTCTTT.

V gene TRBV19 combines with J gene TRBJ1-1; D not certain. Germline V CDR1 and CDR2: LNHDA, SQIVND (reference sequence). The CDR3 totals 13 residues. Trimming removed 4 bases from V and 1 base from J, with 7 bases in between. The CDR3 spells CASSSVQNTEAFF. DNA for the CDR3: TGTGCCAGTAGTAGCGTGCAGAACACTGAAGCTTTCTTT.

The V gene is TRBV7-2, the J gene TRBJ2-1; D is unresolved. CDR1 is SGHTA, CDR2 FQGNSA, per germline. With 4 bases removed from V and 3 bases from J, the gap between germline ends came to 7 bases. The CDR3 totals 13 residues. CDR3 loop: CASSSTVYNEQFF. CDR3 coding DNA: TGTGCCAGCAGCTCAACTGTCTACAATGAGCAGTTCTTC.

The V call is TRBV2, the J call TRBJ1-5; the match to TRBD1 covers 8 bases. The trim removed 3 bases at V and 6 bases at J, leaving 7 bases unmatched. The CDR3 sequence is 15 residues long. The germline gives CDR1 SNHLY, CDR2 FYNNEI. CDR3: CASSEDRALGQPQHF. DNA for the CDR3: TGTGCCAGCAGTGAGGACAGGGCGTTGGGTCAGCCCCAGCATTTT.